This T cell receptor beta chain emerged from a study of blood T cell repertoires in COVID-19. Overall study: Researchers got acute and convalescent COVID-19 samples from the United States, Italy and Spain. PBMCs, B-cell-depleted T cells, or T cells were the source of the cDNA or gDNA that made up the material.

The V end was cut by 0 bases, the J end by 4 bases, with 13 bases between. The CDR3 contains 15 residues. Germline V CDR1 and CDR2: SGDLS, YYNGEE. Some clones are missing from TCRdb's copy, which holds only in-frame ones; the method was immunoSEQ multiplex PCR. The sample holds under 500,000 clones; roughly nine tenths are singletons and the top ten take 0.95% to 1.3%. Living in 24 US areas, the participants were between 18 and 89 years of age. Two consecutive negative NP/OP PCR tests, clearance, or resolved symptoms defined Cohort 3 recovery. Sequencing was performed on PBMCs or T cells enriched from blood (not recorded which). The gene calls are TRBV9 and TRBJ2-5; D is perhaps TRBD1 (6 bases). The TCR comes from a young man who had recovered from COVID-19. CDR3 loop: CASSVGIRGGETQYF. DNA for the CDR3: TGTGCCAGCAGCGTAGGAATCAGGGGCGGAGAGACCCAGTACTTC.